These 24 T cell receptor beta chains were all obtained from the same sample, sequenced in a study of human thymus T cells. Measured with immunoSEQ multiplex PCR; TCRdb has only the in-frame clones, and not every one. Altogether 54,000 or so clones are present, 94% being singletons, with the ten largest covering approximately 5.9%. The specimen sequenced was blood. Source of these receptors: a boy younger than two with a congenital heart defect but otherwise immunologically healthy.

The chain is built from TRBV23-1 and TRBJ2-7; the D call may be TRBD1 or TRBD2 (5 bases each). TRBV23-1 is identified as an open reading frame with a role that is uncertain. CDR3 length: 18 residues. Trimming removed 0 bases from V and 0 bases from J, with 18 bases in between. For the CDR3, the DNA is TGCGCCAGCAGTCAATCTGAGAGGGGCCCCTTAAACTCCTACGAGCAGTACTTC. It yields the protein CASSQSERGPLNSYEQYF.

The CDR3 reads CASSRSAFGNTIYF. The CDR3, as DNA: TGTGCCAGCAGTAGAAGCGCATTCGGAAACACCATATATTTT. The chain is built from TRBV6-6 and TRBJ1-3, with D unclear. Germline V gene lookup returns CDR1 MNHNY and CDR2 SVGAGI (reference sequence). Trimming stripped 5 bases from V and 4 bases from J, with 12 bases between. The CDR3 is 14 amino acids.

This chain links TRBV6-5 with TRBJ1-5, with D possibly being TRBD1 (6 bases). Trimming stripped 2 bases from V and 7 bases from J, with 15 bases between. CDR3 length: 15 amino acids. Germline loops: CDR1 MNHEY, CDR2 SVGAGI. The chain's CDR3 is CASSYETGRLQPQHF. As DNA, the CDR3 is TGTGCCAGCAGTTACGAGACAGGAAGATTACAGCCCCAGCATTTT.

The J gene is TRBJ2-7, the V gene TRBV27; D is undetermined. This CDR3 contains 11 residues. Germline lookup yields CDR1 MNHEY and CDR2 SMNVEV (reference sequence). Trimming pared 6 bases from V and 4 bases from J, leaving 7 bases between. The CDR3 sequence: CASSSEYEQYF. The CDR3 DNA sequence: TGTGCCAGCAGCTCGGAGTACGAGCAGTACTTC.

V gene TRBV4-3 combines with J gene TRBJ2-1; no firm D call. The CDR3 is 17 residues long. The germline CDR1 and CDR2 sequences are LGHNA and YSLEER. Deletions cut 4 bases from V and 0 bases from J, with 16 bases between. The CDR3 nucleotides are TGCGCCAGCAGCCTTTCCCTGCCAGGAATCTCCTACAATGAGCAGTTCTTC. It is translated as CASSLSLPGISYNEQFF.

This chain links TRBV4-2 with TRBJ1-4, with 8 bases lining up with TRBD1. There are 16 residues in the CDR3. Looked up from germline, CDR1 is LGHNA and CDR2 is YNFKEQ. The trim removed 6 bases at V and 0 bases at J, leaving 6 bases unmatched. CDR3 nucleotide sequence: TGTGCCAGCAGGCAGGGGGCGAGTGCAACTAATGAAAAACTGTTTTTT. The encoded protein is CASRQGASATNEKLFF.

This clone was seen a single time. The rearrangement uses TRBV4-3 and TRBJ2-2; 8 positions match TRBD1. With V trimmed by 0 bases and J by 5 bases, 11 bases remained unmatched. Per germline, CDR1 LGHNA and CDR2 YSLEER. This CDR3 is built from 18 residues. The CDR3, as DNA: TGCGCCAGCAGCCAAGAGATCGGGACAGGCCCCCGAACCGGGGAGCTGTTTTTT. Encoded protein: CASSQEIGTGPRTGELFF.

This clone appeared once. The chain combines TRBV6-1 with TRBJ1-2; D is unresolved. CDR1 and CDR2 from the germline V gene are MNHNS and SASEGT. CDR3 length equals 15 residues. The V end lost 7 bases, the J end lost 1 base, and 16 bases lay between the germline ends. CDR3 residues: CASILGSPLNYGYTF. CDR3 nucleotides: TGTGCCAGCATTCTCGGCTCGCCCCTTAACTATGGCTACACCTTC.

J is TRBJ2-7 and V is TRBV10-3; 10 positions agree with TRBD2. CDR1 and CDR2 from the germline V gene are ENHRY and SYGVKD. This CDR3 is 14 amino acids long. The V segment lost 4 bases and the J segment 5 bases; nucleotides outside the gene matches: 5. Here the CDR3 reads CAISGWTSGNEQYF. The CDR3 nucleotides are TGTGCCATCAGTGGATGGACTAGCGGAAACGAGCAGTACTTC.

The chain recombines TRBV9 with TRBJ2-6; no clear D gene. The CDR3 loop spans 14 amino acids. Germline V CDR1 and CDR2: SGDLS, YYNGEE. Trimming cost V 3 bases and J 0 bases, with 4 bases left between them. The CDR3 loop is CASSDYSGANVLTF. For the CDR3, the DNA is TGTGCCAGCAGCGACTACTCTGGGGCCAACGTCCTGACTTTC.

The sample holds one count of this clone. The chain employs TRBV27 and TRBJ2-1; the D gene is possibly TRBD2 (6 bases). Germline V gene sequence: CDR1 MNHEY, CDR2 SMNVEV (reference sequence). V was shortened by 4 bases and J by 3 bases, with 7 bases between the two germline ends. There are 13 residues in the CDR3. The CDR3 spells CASSSGLYNEQFF. In DNA, the CDR3 is TGTGCCAGCAGTTCGGGACTCTACAATGAGCAGTTCTTC.

The chain is built from TRBV30 and TRBJ2-7; D is uncertain. V lost 3 bases to trimming and J lost 2 bases, with 11 bases between them. The CDR3 covers 13 residues. The germline CDR1 and CDR2 sequences are GTSNPN and SVGIG (reference sequence). CDR3 loop: CAWSPNSAYEQYF. As DNA, the CDR3 is TGTGCCTGGAGCCCAAATTCTGCCTACGAGCAGTACTTC.

CDR3 amino acids: CASSLAVQGNTGELFF. CDR3 sequence (DNA): TGCGCCAGCAGCTTGGCGGTACAGGGGAACACCGGGGAGCTGTTTTTT. The gene calls are TRBV5-1 and TRBJ2-2, with TRBD1 as a possible D gene (6 bases). The CDR3 consists of 16 residues. Germline V gene sequence: CDR1 SGHRS, CDR2 YFSETQ. Trimming cost V 0 bases and J 1 base, with 10 bases left between them.

The V and J genes are TRBV9 and TRBJ1-2, with 7 bases that match TRBD1. V dropped 3 bases and J dropped 1; count of bases not matched to a gene: 12. Germline V gene data show CDR1 as SGDLS and CDR2 as YYNGEE. This CDR3 comprises 17 residues. This CDR3 reads CASSAYPGTDNNYGYTF. CDR3 sequence (DNA): TGTGCCAGCAGCGCCTATCCCGGGACAGATAATAACTATGGCTACACCTTC.

The chain joins TRBV6-6 to TRBJ2-1, with unresolved D. V lost 2 bases to trimming and J lost 2 bases, with 7 bases between them. Germline V gene data show CDR1 as MNHNY and CDR2 as SVGAGI (reference sequence). This CDR3 has 14 residues. In DNA form, the CDR3 reads TGTGCCAGCAGTTACGCGTCTCCCTACAATGAGCAGTTCTTC. Translating it yields CASSYASPYNEQFF.

This clone appeared a single time. The genes are TRBV7-7 and TRBJ1-5, with a possible D match to TRBD1 (6 bases). CDR1 SSHAT and CDR2 FNYEAQ come from the germline V gene (reference sequence). The CDR3 spans 11 residues. The DNA for the CDR3 is TGTGCTAGCCCGGACAGTCGGCCCCAGCATTTT. Translated, it gives CASPDSRPQHF.

The V call is TRBV10-2, the J call TRBJ2-2; D not resolved. From germline, CDR1 is WSHSY and CDR2 SAAADI. V was pared by 2 bases and J by 2 bases, with 15 bases between. This CDR3 region has 17 residues. In DNA, the CDR3 is TGCGCCAGCAGTGAGGGTGGTCCCTACCAAAACACCGGGGAGCTGTTTTTT. Amino acid sequence: CASSEGGPYQNTGELFF.

The gene calls are TRBV19 and TRBJ2-7, with D unresolved. This CDR3 has 13 amino acids. Between the trimmed V and J ends, which lost 1 base and 0 bases, there was a span of 4 bases. Looked up from germline, CDR1 is LNHDA and CDR2 is SQIVND (reference sequence). The CDR3 sequence is CASSIGHSYEQYF. CDR3 bases: TGTGCCAGTAGTATAGGACACTCCTACGAGCAGTACTTC.

The chain uses TRBV10-1 and TRBJ2-1; a weak D match, TRBD1 (8 bases). Germline V gene sequence: CDR1 WNHNN, CDR2 SYGVQD (reference sequence). This CDR3 has 14 residues. V lost 0 bases to trimming and J lost 10 bases, with 13 bases between them. CDR3 sequence (DNA): TGCGCCAGCAGTGAGTCGAACAGGGGGGGAGAGCAGTTCTTC. Its translation: CASSESNRGGEQFF.

V gene TRBV27 combines with J gene TRBJ2-1; D uncertain. CDR1 and CDR2 (germline): MNHEY, SMNVEV (reference sequence). This CDR3 comprises 15 residues. V was clipped by 3 bases and J by 0 bases, with 9 bases between them. The CDR3 region is CASSFGSLSYNEQFF. DNA of the CDR3: TGTGCCAGCAGTTTTGGATCCCTCTCCTACAATGAGCAGTTCTTC.

The chain's CDR3 is CSVMSGLASEQYF. In nucleotides, the CDR3 is TGCAGCGTTATGAGCGGACTAGCGAGCGAGCAGTACTTC. The chain is built from TRBV29-1 and TRBJ2-7; 9 bases are a match to TRBD2. Germline V CDR1 and CDR2: SQVTM, ANQGSEA. This CDR3 has 13 amino acids. V was pared by 5 bases and J by 6 bases, with 8 bases of the junction left unmatched.

The J gene is TRBJ1-1, the V gene TRBV6-5, with D hard to call. The CDR3 contains 14 residues. Germline lookup yields CDR1 MNHEY and CDR2 SVGAGI. V was pared by 8 bases and J by 0 bases, with 13 bases between. CDR3: CASHEGPMNTEAFF. Written as DNA, the CDR3 is TGTGCCAGCCATGAAGGTCCCATGAACACTGAAGCTTTCTTT.

This chain connects TRBV9 to TRBJ2-3; D is unresolved. The CDR3 is made up of 12 amino acids. Trimming pared 4 bases from V and 2 bases from J, leaving 5 bases between. Germline CDR1 is SGDLS and CDR2 is YYNGEE. CDR3: CASSPPTDTQYF. The CDR3 nucleotides read TGTGCCAGCAGCCCCCCCACAGATACGCAGTATTTT.

This clone was observed a few times. J is TRBJ1-2 and V is TRBV9; D remains unclear. The CDR3 covers 14 residues. Germline values: CDR1 SGDLS, CDR2 YYNGEE. V lost 3 bases to trimming and J lost 4 bases, with 13 bases between them. DNA for the CDR3: TGTGCCAGCAGCGGAGATCCAGAATCCTATGGCTACACCTTC. It yields the protein CASSGDPESYGYTF.